This T cell receptor beta chain was recovered during a study of shared clonotypes between healthy human individuals. The assay was immunoSEQ multiplex PCR, and TCRdb's table has in-frame clones only and misses some. The data show around 990,000 clones, with roughly 77% seen just once and 0.89% held by the top ten. The CDR3 loop spans 16 amino acids. Germline CDR1 and CDR2: SGDLS and YYNGEE. The J segment lost 3 bases and the V segment lost 3 bases, leaving 7 bases of the junction unmatched. Sequencing was carried out using memory CD4+ T cells from PBMCs. Subset specified: CD45RA-negative fraction. This chain connects TRBV9 to TRBJ2-7; 12 positions agree with TRBD2. The sequence was collected from a man younger than 30 in good health. Some clones in this sample may be carry-over from other donors' samples. In DNA form, the CDR3 reads TGTGCCAGCAGCGATACCGGGACTAGCGGGTTCTACGAGCAGTACTTC. Protein sequence: CASSDTGTSGFYEQYF.